Below, 3 T cell receptor beta chains from the same sample are listed, as sequenced in a study of blood T cell repertoires in COVID-19. TCRdb keeps only in-frame clones here, not all; method: immunoSEQ multiplex PCR. The sample yields 200,000 to 300,000 clones, around 90% seen once. Sequences were obtained from peripheral blood. These receptor sequences come from a human donor in a cohort sampled during active COVID-19.

V gene TRBV23-1 combines with J gene TRBJ2-7; maybe TRBD2 (6 bases). TRBV23-1 qualifies as an ORF whose function is uncertain. The CDR3 totals 10 residues. V dropped 8 bases and J dropped 4 bases, with 6 bases sitting between them. CDR3 in amino acids: CASGRYEQYF. CDR3 bases: TGCGCCAGCGGGAGGTACGAGCAGTACTTC.

The CDR3 DNA reads as TGTGCCAGCAGTTTACTCCCTAACACTGAAGCTTTCTTT. Translating gives CASSLLPNTEAFF. V is TRBV27 and J is TRBJ1-1; D is unresolved. V was shortened by 2 bases and J by 2 bases, with 6 bases between the two germline ends. Germline CDR1 and CDR2: MNHEY and SMNVEV (reference sequence). The CDR3 is 13 residues long.

V gene TRBV15 combines with J gene TRBJ1-1, with D possibly matching TRBD1 (5 bases). This CDR3 region has 17 residues. The V end was cut by 2 bases, the J end by 0 bases, with 16 bases between. Germline V gives CDR1 LNHNV, CDR2 YYDKDF (reference sequence). CDR3 amino acids: CATSRKMGTGMNTEAFF. CDR3 nucleotide sequence: TGTGCCACCAGCAGAAAGATGGGTACAGGAATGAACACTGAAGCTTTCTTT.